Shown below are 7 T cell receptor delta chains from a single sample sequenced in a study of gamma-delta chains in newborns, infants, children. TCRdb reanalyzed the reads using CATT. This table holds approximately 3,600 delta-chain clones, 0.64% found once. The material sequenced was blood. The receptors come from a child who was a newborn, infant or young child, either healthy, febrile or measles-vaccinated (not recorded which).

Only a few counts were recorded for this clone. A single base is all that separates this from a far larger clone, so a read error is likely. V and J are TRDV2 and TRDJ3, with 10 nucleotides matching TRDD3. This CDR3 contains 20 residues. CDR1 is GEAIGNYY, CDR2 EKD, per germline. J was trimmed by 0 bases and V by 5 bases; bases with no gene match: 12. The CDR3 nucleotides read TGTGCCTGTGGACATTACACTGGGGGATGCAGCTCCTGGGACACCCGACAGATGTTTTTC. Translation: CACGHYTGGCSSWDTRQMFF.

This clone ranks as medium-sized (0.01 to 0.1%). Other DNA sequences from this sample encode an identical CDR3 as well. The rearrangement links TRDV2 to TRDJ3, with 12 bases lining up with TRDD3. Trimming removed 3 bases from V and 0 bases from J; junction bases left unmatched: 8. The CDR3 covers 20 residues. From germline, CDR1 is GEAIGNYY and CDR2 EKD. CDR3 region: CACDRTGGYLSSWDTRQMFF. The CDR3 DNA reads as TGTGCCTGTGACCGTACTGGGGGATACCTAAGCTCCTGGGACACCCGACAGATGTTTTTC.

As concerns this clone: One end of the junction varies from germline; a read error may be responsible. The chain joins TRDV2 to TRDJ3, with 11 bases lining up with TRDD3. From germline, CDR1 is GEAIGNYY and CDR2 EKD. This CDR3 is 20 amino acids long. The DNA of the CDR3 is TGTGCCTGCGACACCGGCTGGGGGATACAGGTTACCTGGGACACCCGACAGTTGTTTTTC. It codes for CACDTGWGIQVTWDTRQLFF.

In the case of this clone: TCRdb assigns this DNA the protein of a much larger clone, which departs from its translation at residue 9; this likely reflects a read error, and the protein shown comes from translating the DNA. The chain combines TRDV2 with TRDJ2; TRDD3 might be the D (6 bases). V was shortened by 0 bases and J by 4 bases, with 11 bases between the two germline ends. The CDR3 loop spans 15 amino acids. Germline V gene data show CDR1 as GEAIGNYY and CDR2 as EKD. CDR3: CACDTWGAWTAQLFF. CDR3 DNA: TGTGCCTGTGACACCTGGGGGGCTTGGACAGCACAACTCTTCTTT.

In regard to this clone: TCRdb's entry gives the protein of a much larger clone, which mismatches this DNA's translation at residue 4, likely from a read error; the protein reported here is translated from the DNA. The gene calls are TRDV2 and TRDJ3; TRDD3 might be the D (5 bases). Germline V CDR1 and CDR2: GEAIGNYY, EKD. CDR3 size: 16 residues. Here the CDR3 reads CACHTVDTWDTRQMFF. The CDR3 coding sequence is TGTGCCTGTCACACGGTGGATACCTGGGACACCCGACAGATGTTTTTC.

This clone turned up a few times. Translating this DNA gives a protein that differs at residue 10 from the TCRdb one, which belongs to a much larger clone; a read error is likely, and the protein shown is this translation. The genes are TRDV2 and TRDJ1; D remains unclear. Deletions cut 1 base from V and 2 bases from J, with 22 bases between. The CDR3 spans 18 residues. CDR1 GEAIGNYY and CDR2 EKD come from the germline V gene. CDR3 DNA sequence: TGTGCCTGTGACACAGCCGACACCCGGGAACCGGGGACCGATAAACTCATCTTT. Translated, it gives CACDTADTREPGTDKLIF.

Notes on this clone: A much more abundant neighbour one base away suggests this may be a read error. CDR3 amino acids: CALGELPSTSKGPLYTDKLIF. In DNA, the CDR3 is TGTGCTCTTGGGGAGCTCCCCTCCACCTCCAAAGGGCCGCTCTACACCGATAAACTCATCTTT. V and J are TRDV1 and TRDJ1; D not certain. The CDR3 sequence is 21 residues long. Germline lookup yields CDR1 TSWWSYY and CDR2 QGS. Trimming took 3 bases from V and 0 from J, leaving 29 bases between them.